This TCR beta chain came from a study of blood T cell repertoires in COVID-19. For the study at large: Samples came from the United States, Italy and Spain, spanning acute and convalescent COVID-19. Sources were T cells, B-cell-depleted T cells, or PBMCs; the material itself was cDNA or gDNA.

Per the authors' pipeline: From reference gene primer amplification, estimates of nucleated cell counts were derived. The data were produced by immunoSEQ multiplex PCR, yet TCRdb's version contains in-frame clones alone and is incomplete. V, J and clone size derive from that table, while D and trimming were established from the DNA sequence. This sample has more than 90,000 clones; 70% to 90% occur once, and the top ten carry over 1.2%. Germline V gives CDR1 MNHEY, CDR2 SVGAGI. V lost 4 bases, J lost 5 bases, and 17 bases lay in between. The length of the CDR3 is 15 residues. The clonotype originates from a man aged 40-55 years with acute or convalescent COVID-19. The V gene is TRBV6-5, the J gene TRBJ2-5; tentative D call: TRBD2 (5 bases). Material: peripheral blood. The CDR3: CASSFLRGLGETQYF. The CDR3, as DNA: TGTGCCAGCAGTTTCCTCCGGGGTCTTGGGGAGACCCAGTACTTC.